The TCR beta chain described here comes from a study of cytomegalovirus exposure and HLA in healthy donors. Trimming removed 4 bases from V and 0 bases from J; junction bases left unmatched: 3. CDR1 and CDR2 from the germline V gene are SGDLS and YYNGEE. The CDR3 runs to 15 residues. The PCR contained 60 Vbeta and 13 Jbeta primers. The assay was immunoSEQ multiplex PCR, and TCRdb's table has in-frame clones only and misses some. The data contain 150,000 to 200,000 clones, roughly two thirds of them seen just once; the ten biggest clones take up about 5%. The study, taken as a whole, reports: A few V segments could not be told apart, such as TRBV6-2 and TRBV6-3, and were left out. Analysis was performed later, and it showed HLA-associated TCR beta chains to be more clonally expanded than equally common others.

For this clone: Its antigen is currently unknown.

V and J are TRBV9 and TRBJ2-2, with 7 bases aligning to TRBD1. The origin of this receptor is a woman aged 18-29 years in good health and CMV-seropositive. The sequencing sample was made of PBMCs. CDR3 sequence reads: CASSPGTANTGELFF. CDR3 coding DNA: TGTGCCAGCAGCCCCGGGACAGCGAACACCGGGGAGCTGTTTTTT.